This T cell receptor beta chain was profiled in a study of molecular identifiers for immune sequencing clone quantification. Bulk TCR libraries were made with methods that had been previously described and with listed TCR primers. A single record per CDR3 protein comes from TCRdb applying MiXCR to the PCR reads. The sample consists of under 600,000 distinct CDR3 sequences, about a fifth of them appearing once. The study's findings and limits: Spiked Jurkat TCR RNA originating from one cell could reportedly be identified amid some 920,000 naive cells.

Only a few counts were recorded for this clonotype. Its matching antigen is unknown. CDR3 length equals 14 residues. V shed 6 bases and J shed 5 bases, with 16 bases lying between them. Germline values: CDR1 LNHDA, CDR2 SQIVND (reference sequence). The sequenced sample was naive CD8+ T cells from blood, with Jurkat cell RNA spiked in. Subset indicated: FACS-sorted CD8+CD4-CCR7+CD45RA+ naive T cells. This clonotype was sampled from a human donor in good health. Some libraries in this study had Jurkat cell RNA spiked in. The chain recombines TRBV19 with TRBJ1-2; tentatively, D is TRBD1 (5 bases). Here the CDR3 reads CASRYRTVSYGYTF. The CDR3 DNA follows: TGTGCCAGTAGGTACAGGACGGTGTCATATGGCTACACCTTC.